This TCR beta chain was sequenced during a study of regulatory T cells in long-lasting Graves disease (dated by TCRdb to 2020 to 2022). Concerning the study at large: Newly diagnosed Graves' disease patients had taken antithyroid drugs for less than 3 months. Persistent Graves' disease patients were compared with newly diagnosed Graves' disease patients by peripheral blood TCR sequencing and RNA sequencing. The study was registered as a clinical trial and conducted in China. TCR sequencing covered some 13 persistent and roughly 20 newly diagnosed Graves' disease patients, about 35 samples in total. Overall study outcomes, separate from this receptor: Only the TCR beta chain was sequenced and analyzed. TRBV28, TRBJ1-2 and TRBJ2-5 were preferentially used in persistent disease, while TRBV20-1 and TRBJ2-1 were favored in newly diagnosed disease. Lower TCR Shannon entropy and fewer highly expanded clones were observed in persistent Graves' disease patients than in newly diagnosed patients, which suggested clonal expansion. The authors noted that the small sample size was a limitation that may lower accuracy. The study examined only peripheral blood because the primary lesion, thyroid tissue, could not be accessed. More public clonotypes were shared among persistent patients (roughly 2,700) than among newly diagnosed patients (under 1,000).

A note on this clonotype: Its specific antigen is unknown. Per-base quality was not reported, and no clone a single base away is much larger than it.

The intended sense of this specimen's time point label: newly diagnosed GD, antithyroid drugs for less than 3 months. RNA was extracted from PBMCs in TRIzol for both TCR sequencing and RNA sequencing. The diagnosis of Graves' disease followed American Thyroid Association guidelines. Patients were recruited from an endocrinology department in Xi'an, China. Each patient gave 7.5 to 10 milliliters of peripheral blood, collected in an EDTA anticoagulant tube. PBMCs were isolated by Ficoll Paque Plus density gradient separation without further T cell sorting. An Agilent 2100 Bioanalyzer and agarose gel were used to check RNA quality, while a NanoDrop 2000 measured RNA concentration. The germline V gene specifies SNHLY as CDR1 and FYNNEI as CDR2. The CDR3 numbers 14 residues from cysteine through phenylalanine. The sequence is cut down to CDR3 DNA, 42 bases in frame from base 1. Trimming takes 7 bases off V and 4 bases off J; junction bases not matched to a gene: 5.

The protocol used for the library was multiplex PCR. For sequencing, an Illumina HiSeq 4000 was employed. CDR3 regions were amplified by Arm-PCR with iRepertoire HTBI primers to construct TCR beta libraries. Gel purification was performed on PCR products prior to sequencing. On the study's bioinformatics: A total of 62 TRBV and under 15 TRBJ segments were identified across samples and were used for gene usage analysis of CDR3 amino acid clonotypes. COPE and FqMerger were used to merge the filtered high-quality paired reads into contigs. BLAST was used to align contigs to IMGT TRBV, TRBD and TRBJ reference genes, with CDR3 defined following IMGT. Any clonotype with a frequency above 0.1% was classified as a highly expanded clone. Shannon entropy served as the measure of repertoire diversity, while the Gini coefficient captured V-J evenness. Public clonotypes were defined as clonotypes shared by more than one individual. Using fastp at Q25 and MiXCR, TCRdb reprocessed the public reads and kept productive beta chains. CDR3 protein duplicates are merged, each entry listing the most common genes and DNA. The V and J calls follow TCRdb's processing rather than the paper's. The sample table shows 380,000 or so distinct CDR3 sequences, and 15% to 20% are seen once. The top ten clones comprise about 19% of the sample.

These data also featured in a second study, about T cells in Graves' hyperthyroidism and ophthalmopathy. Drawing on the second study: Graves' hyperthyroidism was defined as stable when no progression to ophthalmopathy occurred over 18 months of follow-up. Hyperthyroidism patients were newly diagnosed, had a disease duration of under 2 months, and were aged 18 to 65 years. Exclusion was applied to patients with uncontrolled infections, other autoimmune diseases, pregnancy or lactation. Diagnoses relied on clinical symptoms, serum thyroxine and TRAb, thyroid ultrasound and orbital computed tomography. For the first round of RT-PCR on the TCR CDR3, the HTBI primer set was used together with the Qiagen OneStep RT-PCR kit. Most expanded thyroid clonotypes (frequency above 0.001) were also detected in blood, a finding suggesting that blood repertoires may reflect thyroid immune responses. Ophthalmopathy was separated from stable hyperthyroidism by a 13 V-J signature model, with 87.88% sensitivity and around 81% specificity obtained in cross-validation and 80%/75% obtained in testing. During validation, the model predicted progression to ophthalmopathy a median of approximately six months ahead of onset, with roughly 65% sensitivity and 72% to 85% specificity. A discovery cohort of roughly 100 patients, 43 with Graves' ophthalmopathy and 57 with stable Graves' hyperthyroidism, was used to find distinguishing TCR V-J signatures. Prospective prediction of ophthalmopathy was tested in an independent validation cohort consisting of some 19 hyperthyroidism patients and some 15 patients who later progressed to ophthalmopathy. For training and testing, the 100 or so patients in the discovery cohort were randomly divided in a 7:3 ratio. Thyroid tissue and blood T-cell repertoires from more than five Graves' hyperthyroidism patients were also compared in the study. Once sampling was done, hyperthyroidism patients were given methimazole at a starting dose of 30 mg daily, whereas ophthalmopathy patients were given high-dose intravenous methylprednisolone. A second multiplex PCR round built the libraries, followed by size selection and purification. The libraries were sequenced on an Illumina HiSeq2000 using paired-end 100 bp reads. SOAPnuke was used to process the raw data, removing reads that contained adapters or uncalled bases, had a mean Phred below 15, or lacked an exact match to the constant primer or identifier. High-quality paired reads were merged with COPE v1.2.5, and unique nucleotide sequences were defined as clonotypes. MiTCR v1.1 was used to align the clonotypes against IMGT TRBV, TRBD and TRBJ reference segments. The analysis included only V-J combinations with a frequency above 0.0001, which together covered more than 99% of the repertoires. The TCS score was defined as the ratio of F50 (clonal expansion) to E x V (chaos), calculated using BLOSUM62-based TCRdist between CDR3 peptides within each V-J. Welch's t-statistics and random forest reduced approximately 520 V-J features to some 14, which were used in a naive Bayes classifier (R e1071). No statistical method was used to fix the sample size in advance, and group allocation was not hidden from the investigators. The paper reports TCR Vbeta CDR3 sequencing of 130 to 150 peripheral blood samples: some 44 ophthalmopathy, roughly 74 hyperthyroidism and 17 progressor patients.

Sequenced material: peripheral blood mononuclear cells (PBMCs), taken at new diagnosis, from a patient treated with antithyroid drugs. The sequence joins TRBV2 to TRBJ2-2; 8 bases in the middle match TRBD2. The TCR comes from a woman younger than 35 with Graves disease. Donor details come from another sample of the same person, matched by shared clones. The base sequence is TGTGCCAGCAACCCTAGCGGGCGCACCGGGGAGCTGTTTTTT. This is translated as CASNPSGRTGELFF. Where the CDR3 stops, the reference TRBV2 and TRBJ2-2 genes take over; the full variable domain is EPEVTQTPSHQVTQMGQEVILRCVPISNHLYFYWYRQILGQKVEFLVSFYNNEISEKSEIFDDQFSVERPDGSNFTLKIRSTKLEDSAMYFCASNPSGRTGELFFGEGSRLTVL.